This TCR beta chain was found in a study of CXCR3-negative and CXCR3-positive naive CD8 T cells. Phenotypically, naive CD8+ T cells corresponded to CD45RO-CCR7+CD27+CD95-. Germline CDR1 is PRHDT and CDR2 is FYEKMQ (reference sequence). The CDR3 has 14 amino acids. As to this clonotype: Its specificity is unknown.

The authors prepared UMI-labeled TRB cDNA libraries by 5' RACE. One entry per CDR3 protein, without DNA, is what TCRdb gives after re-calling the 5' RACE reads. This table holds about 150,000 distinct CDR3 sequences. Study results and limitations: Diversity ran similarly high across both naive subsets but far lower in memory CD8+ cells. Fresh PBMCs went into most assays, and CXCR3 expression partly declined after cryopreservation. Naive cells that were CXCR3-negative or CXCR3-positive used TRBV-TRBJ genes alike, while memory cells diverged. Compared with CXCR3-negative naive cells, CXCR3-positive naive cells showed more hydrophobic TRB CDR3s.

This sequence originates from a human donor in good health. Some clones in this sample may be carry-over from other donors' samples. Sequenced material: naive CXCR3+ CD8+ T cells from blood. Subset of the sample: CD45RO-CCR7+CD27+CD95- naive CD8+ T cells expressing CXCR3 (TNR3+). The V gene is TRBV13, the J gene TRBJ1-4; absent DNA, TCRdb's TRBD1 call cannot be checked. The CDR3 region is CASSFSGENEKLFF.